Listed here are 5 T cell receptor beta chains from one sample, sequenced in a study of control samples from healthy donors and cancer patients. Profiled with immunoSEQ multiplex PCR; TCRdb holds only in-frame clones, not every one. The data show 130,000 or so clones, about 90% seen once. The sample comprised blood. These receptors originate from a man in his late teens or twenties in good health.

J is TRBJ2-5 and V is TRBV7-2; perhaps TRBD2 as D (5 bases). CDR1 and CDR2 from the germline V gene are SGHTA and FQGNSA. Deletions cut 5 bases from V and 7 bases from J, with 17 bases between. The CDR3 consists of 14 residues. The CDR3 protein is CASSIGPTGGTQYF. DNA of the CDR3: TGTGCCAGCAGCATTGGCCCGACTGGAGGGACCCAGTACTTC.

V gene TRBV29-1 combines with J gene TRBJ1-2; TRBD1 matches at 7 bases. There are 12 residues in the CDR3. Germline V gene data show CDR1 as SQVTM and CDR2 as ANQGSEA. Trimming cost V 6 bases and J 2 bases; bases outside gene matches: 3. DNA for the CDR3: TGCAGCGTGAGGGGACAGAACTATGGCTACACCTTC. This gives the protein CSVRGQNYGYTF.

The CDR3 here is CASNKRGAGDTQYF. The CDR3 nucleotides read TGTGCCAGCAACAAGAGGGGGGCGGGAGATACGCAGTATTTT. The genes are TRBV7-8 and TRBJ2-3; D assignment may be TRBD1 or TRBD2 (6 bases each). CDR3 length: 14 residues. Germline V gene lookup returns CDR1 SGHVS and CDR2 FQNEAQ. V was cut by 7 bases and J by 5 bases, with 16 bases left in between. The whole variable domain, filled in from reference TRBV7-8 and TRBJ2-3, reads GAGVSQSPRYKVAKRGQDVALRCDPISGHVSLFWYQQALGQGPEFLTYFQNEAQLDKSGLPSDRFFAERPEGSVSTLKIQRTQQEDSAVYLCASNKRGAGDTQYFGPGTRLTVL.

The chain employs TRBV4-2 and TRBJ2-7; perhaps D is TRBD1 or TRBD2 (5 bases each). V lost 0 bases and J 1 base, leaving 16 bases between the germline ends. CDR1 and CDR2 (germline): LGHNA, YNFKEQ. The CDR3 totals 17 residues. CDR3 amino acids: CASSQDVRGTMSYEQYF. DNA of the CDR3: TGTGCCAGCAGCCAAGACGTCCGGGGCACGATGTCCTACGAGCAGTACTTC.

The chain employs TRBV4-1 and TRBJ2-7; 9 bases agree with TRBD1. CDR1 and CDR2 (germline): MGHRA, YSYEKL. Trimming removed 0 bases from V and 5 bases from J; junction bases left unmatched: 8. The CDR3 runs to 16 residues. CDR3 amino acids: CASSQERTGDFHEQYF. The DNA for the CDR3 is TGCGCCAGCAGCCAAGAAAGGACAGGGGATTTCCACGAGCAGTACTTC.